What follows are 27 T cell receptor beta chains derived from one specimen sequenced in a study of low-dose radiotherapy and immunotherapy resistance in tumors. Time point meaning: before trial treatment. TRAV and TRBV primers primed cDNA for both TCRalpha and TCRbeta. Amplification, which lasted roughly 22 PCR cycles, used a constant-region primer and V-primer adapter to amplify TCRs. In TCRdb, the reads were re-called with MiXCR into one record per CDR3 protein. This table holds 35,000 to 50,000 distinct CDR3 sequences, about 28% found once. The source was PBMCs, collected before treatment. The origin of the receptors is a male donor with gallbladder cancer.

This clonotype appeared many times. The J gene is TRBJ2-7, the V gene TRBV27, with D uncertain. The CDR3 consists of 14 residues. The ends were cut back, 5 bases at V and 2 bases at J, with 13 bases in the middle. The V gene's germline CDR1 is MNHEY and CDR2 SMNVEV (reference sequence). DNA for the CDR3: TGTGCCAGCAGTCCGACCCTCCGACCCTACGAGCAGTACTTC. Translating it yields CASSPTLRPYEQYF.

By proportion, this clonotype is medium-sized (0.01 to 0.1%). The CDR3: CASSGGRGTGPDYGYTF. The CDR3 bases are TGTGCCAGCAGTGGCGGGCGAGGGACAGGGCCGGACTATGGCTACACCTTC. The chain is built from TRBV12-3 or TRBV12-4 and TRBJ1-2; 9 nucleotides agree with TRBD1. The CDR3 is 17 amino acids. V trimming: 5 bases; J trimming: 3 bases; junction bases outside the gene matches: 13.

CDR3 sequence (DNA): TGTGCCTGGGGACAGGGGTCGTACCAAGAGACCCAGTACTTC. This translates into CAWGQGSYQETQYF. The J gene is TRBJ2-5, the V gene TRBV30; 9 nucleotides agree with TRBD1. Germline CDR1 reads GTSNPN; CDR2 reads SVGIG (reference sequence). The CDR3 consists of 14 residues. Trimming removed 5 bases from V and 0 bases from J; junction bases left unmatched: 4.

By share, this clonotype counts as medium-sized. The chain couples TRBV9 to TRBJ2-1, with D maybe TRBD2 (5 bases). The germline gives CDR1 SGDLS, CDR2 YYNGEE. Trimming cost V 4 bases and J 7 bases, with 18 bases left between them. The CDR3 consists of 15 residues. The CDR3 spells CASSPLGTGKNEQFF. Here the CDR3 DNA reads TGTGCCAGCAGCCCCCTGGGAACGGGGAAAAATGAGCAGTTCTTC.

CDR3 amino acids: CASFDRTGTDTQYF. The CDR3 DNA is TGTGCCAGCTTTGACAGGACGGGCACAGATACGCAGTATTTT. V and J are TRBV28 and TRBJ2-3; TRBD1 is a possible D gene (6 bases). The CDR3 length is 14 residues. V gave up 8 bases and J gave up 1 base, with 13 bases separating them. CDR1 MDHEN and CDR2 SYDVKM come from the germline V gene.

This clonotype was observed at least ten times. V usage is TRBV6-2 or TRBV6-3 and J usage is TRBJ2-2, with 10 bases lining up with TRBD2. J gave up 3 bases and V 6 bases, and 7 bases lay outside the gene matches. Germline V gene lookup returns CDR1 MNHEY and CDR2 SVGEGT. The CDR3 extends over 16 amino acids. The CDR3 sequence: CASSALAGAYTGELFF. Here the CDR3 DNA reads TGTGCCAGCAGCGCTCTAGCGGGGGCTTACACCGGGGAGCTGTTTTTT.

The chain recombines TRBV5-1 with TRBJ1-1; maybe TRBD1 (6 bases). Trimming left V 6 bases short and J 1 base short, with 16 bases between. Germline V gene sequence: CDR1 SGHRS, CDR2 YFSETQ. The CDR3 extends over 15 amino acids. CDR3 region: CASTNQQGTNTEAFF. The CDR3 bases are TGCGCCAGCACCAATCAACAGGGCACGAACACTGAAGCTTTCTTT. The full variable domain, completed using reference TRBV5-1 and TRBJ1-1, is KAGVTQTPRYLIKTRGQQVTLSCSPISGHRSVSWYQQTPGQGLQFLFEYFSETQRNKGNFPGRFSGRQFSNSRSEMNVSTLELGDSALYLCASTNQQGTNTEAFFGQGTRLTVV.

By its share, this clonotype is medium-sized (0.01 to 0.1%). CDR3 amino acids: CSVDSPQGTDTQYF. The DNA of the CDR3 is TGCAGCGTTGACAGCCCGCAGGGCACAGATACGCAGTATTTT. The chain couples TRBV29-1 to TRBJ2-3, with no clear D. This CDR3 is built from 14 residues. Germline V CDR1 and CDR2: SQVTM, ANQGSEA. The V and J ends lost 3 bases and 1 base respectively, with 11 bases between them.

Note on this clonotype: A far larger clone is just one base off, so this is likely a read error. This chain joins TRBV13 and TRBJ2-7; 7 bases line up with TRBD1. The CDR3 length is 16 residues. Germline lookup yields CDR1 PRHDT and CDR2 FYEKMQ (reference sequence). The CDR3 region is CACSPEPGQRHYEQYF. The CDR3 DNA follows: TGTGCCTGCAGCCCAGAGCCGGGACAGCGTCACTACGAGCAGTACTTC.

The sample holds a few counts of this clonotype. This rearrangement joins TRBV4-1 to TRBJ1-1; D is perhaps TRBD1 (5 bases). V lost 4 bases to trimming and J lost 0 bases, with 12 bases between them. The germline V gene encodes CDR1 MGHRA and CDR2 YSYEKL. There are 15 residues in the CDR3. CDR3 coding DNA: TGCGCCAGCAGCCCTTCCGAGGGGTTGAACACTGAAGCTTTCTTT. This encodes CASSPSEGLNTEAFF.

A word on this clonotype: No DNA is shown, since the ends of the CDR3 on it are uncertain; the CDR3 is the one TCRdb lists. The gene calls are TRBV6-2 or TRBV6-3 and TRBJ2-2; the tabulated D call, TRBD2, remains unverified against the DNA. CDR1 and CDR2 (germline): MNHEY, SVGEGT. The CDR3 spans 16 amino acids, including both terminal residues. CDR3 protein: CASSYSRTSPGELFFF.

This clonotype was found a few times. The chain is built from TRBV12-3 or TRBV12-4 and TRBJ1-2, with TRBD1 matching 9 bases. V shed 6 bases, J shed 8 bases, and the junction held 13 bases outside the gene matches. CDR3 length: 15 amino acids. The CDR3 nucleotides are TGTGCCAGCAGCTCGTCCGGGACAGGGTTGGGCGGCTACACCTTC. Translating it yields CASSSSGTGLGGYTF.

Note on this clonotype: This likely traces to a read error, being one base from a far larger clone. V is TRBV7-8 and J is TRBJ2-5; 7 nucleotides align to TRBD2. The CDR3 runs to 17 residues. After removal of 5 bases from V and 11 bases from J, the junction contained 23 bases not matched to a gene. The germline gives CDR1 SGHVS, CDR2 FQNEAQ. CDR3 amino acids: CASSEKLAPSSYNEQYF. The DNA for the CDR3 is TGTGCCAGCAGCGAAAAACTAGCGCCGAGCTCCTACAATGAGCAGTACTTC.

This clonotype was detected ten times or more. The chain uses TRBV25-1 and TRBJ1-2; TRBD1 is a possible D gene (5 bases). The CDR3 runs 12 residues. The ends were cut back, 2 bases at V and 6 bases at J, with 7 bases in the middle. The germline CDR1 and CDR2 sequences are MGHDK and SYGVNS. The CDR3 nucleotides are TGTGCCAGCAGTGAACGGGACGATGGCTACACCTTC. Encoded protein: CASSERDDGYTF.

About this clonotype itself: This is likely an artifact of a read error, given a far larger clone one base away. V is TRBV10-3 and J is TRBJ2-1; D uncertain. The V end was cut by 4 bases, the J end by 10 bases, with 8 bases between. Germline-derived CDR1 and CDR2 are ENHRY and SYGVKD. The CDR3 sequence is 11 residues long. Written as DNA, the CDR3 is TGTGCCATCAGTGCTCGCTACGAGCAGTTCTTC. Amino acid sequence: CAISARYEQFF.

In its sample, this clonotype was seen many times. V usage is TRBV7-2 and J usage is TRBJ2-3; 9 bases agree with TRBD2. Germline CDR1 is SGHTA and CDR2 is FQGNSA. The ends lost 6 bases at V and 7 bases at J; junction bases unmatched: 8. This CDR3 comprises 14 residues. The CDR3 protein is CASSLVAGDNTQYF. The CDR3, as DNA: TGTGCCAGCAGTTTGGTAGCGGGGGACAATACGCAGTATTTT.

This clonotype came up many times. The chain uses TRBV7-2 and TRBJ2-5; TRBD2 matches 9 bases. The CDR3 consists of 15 residues. V lost 4 bases, J lost 5 bases, and 8 bases stayed unmatched. The germline V gene has CDR1 SGHTA and CDR2 FQGNSA. The CDR3 reads CASSSGSSGSETQYF. In DNA form, the CDR3 reads TGTGCCAGCAGCTCCGGGAGTAGCGGGAGTGAGACCCAGTACTTC.

The table lists this clonotype with many counts. The rearrangement links TRBV11-3 to TRBJ2-5, with D possibly matching TRBD1 (5 bases). CDR1 and CDR2 from the germline V gene are SGHNT and YENEEA. Trimming pared 3 bases from V and 6 bases from J, leaving 11 bases between. This CDR3 spans 13 amino acids. CDR3 bases: TGTGCCAGCAGCTTGTTGGCAGGGAAGACCCAGTACTTC. This gives the protein CASSLLAGKTQYF.

Ten or more counts support this clonotype. The chain carries TRBV10-3 and TRBJ2-7, with TRBD1 matching over 7 bases. This CDR3 contains 16 residues. The V gene's germline CDR1 is ENHRY and CDR2 SYGVKD. J lost 4 bases, V lost 6 bases, and 15 bases had no gene match. The CDR3 protein is CAISGTGVLGGYEQYF. The CDR3 DNA reads as TGTGCCATCAGCGGAACAGGGGTCCTTGGTGGGTACGAGCAGTACTTC.

This clonotype was seen at least ten times. The chain uses TRBV28 and TRBJ2-1; D is unresolved. This CDR3 spans 15 amino acids. V lost 3 bases to trimming and J lost 5 bases, with 14 bases between them. CDR1 MDHEN and CDR2 SYDVKM come from the germline V gene. This CDR3 reads CASSLERLGNNEQFF. The CDR3 coding sequence is TGTGCCAGCAGTTTGGAACGGTTGGGGAACAATGAGCAGTTCTTC.

This clonotype was observed a handful of times. The chain carries TRBV5-1 and TRBJ2-1; TRBD2 matches 10 bases. Per germline, CDR1 SGHRS and CDR2 YFSETQ. This CDR3 contains 16 residues. The junction had 4 bases not matched to a gene; V was cut back by 0 bases and J by 4 bases. For the CDR3, the DNA is TGCGCCAGCAGCTTGGGGCCAGCGGGAGGGTACAATGAGCAGTTCTTC. Protein sequence: CASSLGPAGGYNEQFF.

This clonotype has only a few counts. The rearrangement joins TRBV6-2 or TRBV6-3 to TRBJ2-1; a weak D match, TRBD2 (6 bases). Trimming took 2 bases from V and 9 from J, leaving 14 bases between them. In germline, CDR1 is MNHEY, CDR2 SVGEGT. The CDR3 sequence is 14 residues long. CDR3: CASSYGPRGGEQFF. CDR3 bases: TGTGCCAGCAGTTACGGGCCAAGGGGAGGTGAGCAGTTCTTC.

This clonotype was detected many times. The V call is TRBV11-2, the J call TRBJ1-2; D remains unclear. The V and J ends lost 0 bases and 0 bases respectively, with 14 bases between them. The germline CDR1 and CDR2 sequences are SGHAT and FQNNGV. CDR3 length: 17 residues. The CDR3 nucleotides read TGTGCCAGCAGCTTAGAGTTGGGCCAGGCGTCTAACTATGGCTACACCTTC. Translated, it gives CASSLELGQASNYGYTF.

This clonotype was detected many times. The chain joins TRBV20-1 to TRBJ2-3, with D unclear. The CDR3 has 13 residues. Looked up from germline, CDR1 is DFQATT and CDR2 is SNEGSKA (reference sequence). Trimming shortened V by 1 base and J by 5 bases, and 10 bases separated the two germline ends. The CDR3 here is CSARAGPGDTQYF. Here the CDR3 DNA reads TGCAGTGCTAGAGCCGGACCGGGAGATACGCAGTATTTT.

This clonotype occurred many times. This chain links TRBV20-1 with TRBJ2-5; D may match TRBD1 or TRBD2 (5 bases each). This CDR3 region has 14 residues. The V gene lost 5 bases and the J gene lost 2 bases, with 15 bases spanning the gap. Looked up from germline, CDR1 is DFQATT and CDR2 is SNEGSKA (reference sequence). The CDR3 region has the DNA TGCAGTGCTTGGGATCCGGGACGGCAAGAGACCCAGTACTTC. Protein sequence: CSAWDPGRQETQYF.

This clonotype was recorded at least ten times. This chain uses TRBV3-1 with TRBJ1-2; D ambiguous. The CDR3 covers 16 residues. CDR1 and CDR2 from the germline V gene are LGHDT and YNNKEL (reference sequence). V lost 0 bases and J 2 bases, leaving 13 bases between the germline ends. CDR3 region: CASSQDSLAGNYGYTF. In nucleotides, the CDR3 is TGTGCCAGCAGCCAAGATTCCCTCGCCGGAAACTATGGCTACACCTTC.

This chain uses TRBV28 with TRBJ1-2; 11 bases line up with TRBD1. This CDR3 has 15 amino acids. Germline CDR1 is MDHEN and CDR2 is SYDVKM. Trimming took 6 bases from V and 3 from J; bases not matched to a gene: 6. CDR3 DNA: TGTGCCAGCAGGGAGGGACAGGGGGTGTACTATGGCTACACCTTC. Translation: CASREGQGVYYGYTF.